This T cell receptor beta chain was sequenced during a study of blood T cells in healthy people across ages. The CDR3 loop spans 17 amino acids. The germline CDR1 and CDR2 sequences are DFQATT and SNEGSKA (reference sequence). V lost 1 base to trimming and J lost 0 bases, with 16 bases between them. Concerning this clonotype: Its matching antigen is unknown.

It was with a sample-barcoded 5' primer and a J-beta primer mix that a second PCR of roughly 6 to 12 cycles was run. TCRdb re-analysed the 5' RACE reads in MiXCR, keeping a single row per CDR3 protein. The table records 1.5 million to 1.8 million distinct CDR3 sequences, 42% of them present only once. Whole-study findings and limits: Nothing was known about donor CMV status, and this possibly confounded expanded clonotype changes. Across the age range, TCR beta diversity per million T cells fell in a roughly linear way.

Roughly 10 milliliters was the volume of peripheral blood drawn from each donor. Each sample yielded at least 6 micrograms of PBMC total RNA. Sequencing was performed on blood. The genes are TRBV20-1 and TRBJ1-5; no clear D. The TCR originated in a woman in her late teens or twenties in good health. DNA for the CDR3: TGCAGTGCTAGAGTTGGGATTCCTTTTTATAGCAATCAGCCCCAGCATTTT. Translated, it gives CSARVGIPFYSNQPQHF.